This TCR beta chain is drawn from a study of T cells in Graves' hyperthyroidism and ophthalmopathy. From germline, CDR1 is LNHDA and CDR2 SQIVND (reference sequence). There are 13 residues in the CDR3. After removal of 11 bases from V and 7 bases from J, the junction contained 10 bases not matched to a gene. The TCR beta CDR3 regions underwent amplification using RNA transcripts as the source. Researchers ran a first-round RT-PCR on the TCR CDR3 using the HTBI primer set. From the multiplex PCR reads, TCRdb called clonotypes with MiXCR, one entry per CDR3 protein. The sample shows about 660,000 distinct CDR3 sequences, just under 45% of them seen only once. This clonotype is a singleton in its sample.

The receptor's source is an adult man with Graves' disease, either hyperthyroidism or ophthalmopathy (not recorded which). Sequencing was carried out using peripheral blood or thyroid tissue (not recorded which). The chain links TRBV19 to TRBJ1-5, with 8 bases fitting TRBD1. The CDR3 bases are TGTGCCTGGAGTGCCGACAGGGGACAGCCCCAGCATTTT. Translating it yields CAWSADRGQPQHF. Filled out from reference TRBV19 and TRBJ1-5, the complete variable domain reads DGGITQSPKYLFRKEGQNVTLSCEQNLNHDAMYWYRQDPGQGLRLIYYSQIVNDFQKGDIAEGYSVSREKKESFPLTVTSAQKNPTAFYLCAWSADRGQPQHFGDGTRLSIL.